A selection of T cell receptor beta chains follows, all from one sample in a study of cytomegalovirus exposure and HLA in healthy donors. TCRdb's copy holds only in-frame clones and misses some; the assay was immunoSEQ multiplex PCR. The data show 150,000 to 200,000 clones, roughly 80% seen once. The sample consisted of PBMCs. The origin of the receptors is a female donor in good health and CMV-seronegative. CDR3s include the opening cysteine and the closing phenylalanine or tryptophan. The order of the fields is V gene, J gene, D gene, clone size, CDR3 DNA, CDR3 protein. D genes are given only for firm matches. Rows give clone size only sometimes, using once, few, many, or a class for an expanded clone.

V gene: TRBV27
J gene: TRBJ2-5
D gene: TRBD1
clone size: NA
CDR3 DNA: TGTGCCAGCAGTTCCCGGGACAGGGGTCCGCAAGAGACCCAGTACTTC
CDR3 protein: CASSSRDRGPQETQYF

V gene: TRBV19
J gene: TRBJ2-4
D gene: NA
clone size: NA
CDR3 DNA: TGTGCCAGTAGTACTTCTGGCGGGGAGGTCCAAAACATTCAGTACTTC
CDR3 protein: CASSTSGGEVQNIQYF

V gene: TRBV19
J gene: TRBJ1-5
D gene: NA
clone size: NA
CDR3 DNA: TGTGCCAGTAGTATCCTTCCGGGGTCAAATCAGCCCCAGCATTTT
CDR3 protein: CASSILPGSNQPQHF

V gene: TRBV19
J gene: TRBJ2-4
D gene: NA
clone size: once
CDR3 DNA: TGTGCCAGTAGTATAGATCCCCCCCCCAAATACATTCAGTACTTC
CDR3 protein: CASSIDPPPKYIQYF

V gene: TRBV10-3
J gene: TRBJ1-5
D gene: TRBD1
clone size: NA
CDR3 DNA: TGTGCCATCAGACAGGGGGCGGATCAGCCCCAGCATTTT
CDR3 protein: CAIRQGADQPQHF

V gene: TRBV9
J gene: TRBJ2-1
D gene: TRBD2
clone size: few
CDR3 DNA: TGTGCCAGCAGCCCCGACCCGGGGGGGCTCTATGAGCAGTTCTTC
CDR3 protein: CASSPDPGGLYEQFF

V gene: TRBV6-5
J gene: TRBJ1-6
D gene: TRBD1
clone size: NA
CDR3 DNA: TGTGCCAGCAGTTACCCGACAGGGGACTCACCCCTCCACTTT
CDR3 protein: CASSYPTGDSPLHF

V gene: TRBV5-5
J gene: TRBJ2-5
D gene: NA
clone size: NA
CDR3 DNA: TGTGCCAGCAGCAGGGAGCAGGAGACCCAGTACTTC
CDR3 protein: CASSREQETQYF

V gene: TRBV5-6
J gene: TRBJ1-2
D gene: NA
clone size: NA
CDR3 DNA: TGTGCCAGCAGCCTGCCCTATCCTTCTAACTATGGCTACACCTTC
CDR3 protein: CASSLPYPSNYGYTF

V gene: TRBV5-1
J gene: TRBJ2-7
D gene: NA
clone size: NA
CDR3 DNA: TGCGCCAGCAGCTTGGTTCCTGGGAGCTACGAGCAGTACTTC
CDR3 protein: CASSLVPGSYEQYF

V gene: TRBV4-3
J gene: TRBJ2-7
D gene: TRBD1
clone size: NA
CDR3 DNA: TGCGCCAGCAGCCCCGGGACAGGGGACTACGAGCAGTACTTC
CDR3 protein: CASSPGTGDYEQYF

V gene: TRBV9
J gene: TRBJ2-7
D gene: NA
clone size: NA
CDR3 DNA: TGTGCCAGCAGCGTAGGCCGGGAGATAGGGGAGCAGTACTTC
CDR3 protein: CASSVGREIGEQYF

V gene: TRBV28
J gene: TRBJ2-7
D gene: TRBD2
clone size: NA
CDR3 DNA: TGTGCCAGCAGTTTACCTAGCCCGGGACTACGTTCCTACGAGCAGTACTTC
CDR3 protein: CASSLPSPGLRSYEQYF

V gene: TRBV29-1
J gene: TRBJ2-3
D gene: TRBD1
clone size: NA
CDR3 DNA: TGCAGCGTCGGGACAGCTTTGCCAGATACGCAGTATTTT
CDR3 protein: CSVGTALPDTQYF

V gene: TRBV28
J gene: TRBJ2-7
D gene: NA
clone size: few
CDR3 DNA: TGTGCCAGCAGTTTGGTACCCAGTACCTACGAGCAGTACTTC
CDR3 protein: CASSLVPSTYEQYF

V gene: TRBV28
J gene: TRBJ1-4
D gene: TRBD1
clone size: NA
CDR3 DNA: TGTGCCAGCAGTTTAAGCAGGGGGATATCGGAAAAACTGTTTTTT
CDR3 protein: CASSLSRGISEKLFF

V gene: TRBV5-1
J gene: TRBJ2-5
D gene: NA
clone size: NA
CDR3 DNA: TGCGCCAGCAGCGCCGGACTAGGGGGGATCGGTAAGGAGACCCAGTACTTC
CDR3 protein: CASSAGLGGIGKETQYF

V gene: TRBV6-5
J gene: TRBJ1-2
D gene: TRBD1
clone size: NA
CDR3 DNA: TGTGCCAGCAGTTACAAGACAGGGATCTATGGCTACACCTTC
CDR3 protein: CASSYKTGIYGYTF

V gene: TRBV7-3
J gene: TRBJ2-1
D gene: TRBD2
clone size: NA
CDR3 DNA: TGTGCCAGCAGCGCATCCGGGACTAGCGGGAGAAAGGGTGAGCAGTTCTTC
CDR3 protein: CASSASGTSGRKGEQFF

V gene: TRBV19
J gene: TRBJ2-1
D gene: TRBD2
clone size: NA
CDR3 DNA: TGTGCCAGTAGTAGTATCGGACTAGATCCAAGCTCCTACAATGAGCAGTTCTTC
CDR3 protein: CASSSIGLDPSSYNEQFF

V gene: TRBV21-1
J gene: TRBJ2-1
D gene: NA
clone size: NA
CDR3 DNA: TGTGCCAGCAGCATAAGGCGGGAGAAAGAGCATGAGCAGTTCTTC
CDR3 protein: CASSIRREKEHEQFF

V gene: TRBV19
J gene: TRBJ1-5
D gene: NA
clone size: NA
CDR3 DNA: TGTGCCAGTAGTATACGGACCCAGGGGTCCTTAGGGCAGCCCCAGCATTTT
CDR3 protein: CASSIRTQGSLGQPQHF

V gene: TRBV5-1
J gene: TRBJ2-1
D gene: TRBD2
clone size: NA
CDR3 DNA: TGCGCCAGCAGCTTCCCGAATCTAGCGGGGCTCAATGAGCAGTTCTTC
CDR3 protein: CASSFPNLAGLNEQFF

V gene: TRBV5-6
J gene: TRBJ2-5
D gene: NA
clone size: NA
CDR3 DNA: TGTGCCAGCAGCTTGTCGTGGGCAGTAGAAGAGACCCAGTACTTC
CDR3 protein: CASSLSWAVEETQYF

V gene: TRBV6-6
J gene: TRBJ1-4
D gene: NA
clone size: NA
CDR3 DNA: TGTGCCAGCAGTTACCTTCAGGGTGAAACTAATGAAAAACTGTTTTTT
CDR3 protein: CASSYLQGETNEKLFF

V gene: TRBV7-2
J gene: TRBJ2-4
D gene: TRBD1
clone size: NA
CDR3 DNA: TGTGCCAGCAGCTTAGAGGACAGGAGAGGGAAAAACATTCAGTACTTC
CDR3 protein: CASSLEDRRGKNIQYF

V gene: TRBV5-6
J gene: TRBJ2-3
D gene: NA
clone size: NA
CDR3 DNA: TGTGCCAGCAGCCTACACGTGAGGGATAGCACAGATACGCAGTATTTT
CDR3 protein: CASSLHVRDSTDTQYF

V gene: TRBV6-5
J gene: TRBJ2-5
D gene: TRBD2
clone size: NA
CDR3 DNA: TGTGCCAGCAGTTACTGGGGGGGAGAGACCCAGTACTTC
CDR3 protein: CASSYWGGETQYF

V gene: TRBV14
J gene: TRBJ2-7
D gene: NA
clone size: NA
CDR3 DNA: TGTGCCAGCAGCCAAGATCGCGACAGAGCACTCTACGAGCAGTACTTC
CDR3 protein: CASSQDRDRALYEQYF

V gene: TRBV29-1
J gene: TRBJ2-1
D gene: TRBD2
clone size: NA
CDR3 DNA: TGCAGCGTTGAAGATCTTGGACAGAAAATTCCTAGCGGGGGGCTTTACAATGAGCAGTTCTTC
CDR3 protein: CSVEDLGQKIPSGGLYNEQFF

V gene: TRBV27
J gene: TRBJ2-7
D gene: NA
clone size: NA
CDR3 DNA: TGTGCCAGCAGCTCAACCGGAGGCTCCTACGAGCAGTACTTC
CDR3 protein: CASSSTGGSYEQYF

V gene: TRBV9
J gene: TRBJ2-3
D gene: TRBD2
clone size: NA
CDR3 DNA: TGTGCCAGCAGCGTAGCTACCACTAGCGGAGTCACAGATACGCAGTATTTT
CDR3 protein: CASSVATTSGVTDTQYF

V gene: TRBV19
J gene: TRBJ2-3
D gene: NA
clone size: NA
CDR3 DNA: TGTGCCAGTAGTATCGGGACTAGCACAGATACGCAGTATTTT
CDR3 protein: CASSIGTSTDTQYF

V gene: TRBV19
J gene: TRBJ1-1
D gene: NA
clone size: NA
CDR3 DNA: TGTGCCAGTCAAAGGGAGGCAGGGAGGTTGAACACTGAAGCTTTCTTT
CDR3 protein: CASQREAGRLNTEAFF

V gene: TRBV9
J gene: TRBJ2-3
D gene: TRBD2
clone size: NA
CDR3 DNA: TGTGCCAGCAGCCCCCGTAGCGGGTCTAGCACAGATACGCAGTATTTT
CDR3 protein: CASSPRSGSSTDTQYF

V gene: TRBV28
J gene: TRBJ2-5
D gene: NA
clone size: NA
CDR3 DNA: TGTGCCAGCAGCCTCTTGGCGGGCCAGACGGAGACCCAGTACTTC
CDR3 protein: CASSLLAGQTETQYF

V gene: TRBV6-5
J gene: TRBJ2-1
D gene: NA
clone size: NA
CDR3 DNA: TGTGCCAGCAGTTACACCCGGACAGGAGGGAATGAGCAGTTCTTC
CDR3 protein: CASSYTRTGGNEQFF

V gene: TRBV28
J gene: TRBJ1-2
D gene: TRBD1
clone size: NA
CDR3 DNA: TGTGCCAGCAGTTCCCAAGGGTCGGACAGGGCGAAGTACACCTTC
CDR3 protein: CASSSQGSDRAKYTF

V gene: TRBV7-9
J gene: TRBJ2-3
D gene: NA
clone size: NA
CDR3 DNA: TGTGCCAGCAACACTAGACCAGAGGATACAGATACGCAGTATTTT
CDR3 protein: CASNTRPEDTDTQYF

V gene: TRBV7-2
J gene: TRBJ1-3
D gene: NA
clone size: NA
CDR3 DNA: TGTGCCAGCAGCTTTCAAACTGGAAACACCATATATTTT
CDR3 protein: CASSFQTGNTIYF

V gene: TRBV19
J gene: TRBJ2-7
D gene: NA
clone size: NA
CDR3 DNA: TGTGCCAGTAGTATCGAACAGGGTTACGAGCAGTACTTC
CDR3 protein: CASSIEQGYEQYF

V gene: TRBV4-3
J gene: TRBJ1-2
D gene: TRBD1
clone size: NA
CDR3 DNA: TGCGCCAGCAGCCAAGGAGTCGACAGGGGAGAGAGGGGCTACACCTTC
CDR3 protein: CASSQGVDRGERGYTF

V gene: TRBV5-6
J gene: TRBJ2-7
D gene: NA
clone size: NA
CDR3 DNA: TGTGCCAGCAGCTTGGGTTTTGGAGGGGTGATCTACGAGCAGTACTTC
CDR3 protein: CASSLGFGGVIYEQYF

V gene: TRBV20-1
J gene: TRBJ1-2
D gene: NA
clone size: few
CDR3 DNA: TGCACCGCCGGGGGGCGCGGCTACACCTTC
CDR3 protein: CTAGGRGYTF

V gene: TRBV5-1
J gene: TRBJ2-7
D gene: TRBD1
clone size: NA
CDR3 DNA: TGCGCCAGCCGATCAGACAGGGGTCGCGACGAGCAGTACTTC
CDR3 protein: CASRSDRGRDEQYF

V gene: TRBV7-9
J gene: TRBJ2-7
D gene: TRBD1
clone size: few
CDR3 DNA: TGTGCCAGCAGCTTAGGACAGGGGCGTTGGGAGCAGTACTTC
CDR3 protein: CASSLGQGRWEQYF

V gene: TRBV7-8
J gene: TRBJ2-1
D gene: NA
clone size: few
CDR3 DNA: TGTGCCAGCAGCCCTAGGTGGGTTGAGGGTGAGCAGTTCTTC
CDR3 protein: CASSPRWVEGEQFF

V gene: TRBV19
J gene: TRBJ2-7
D gene: TRBD2
clone size: few
CDR3 DNA: TGTGCCAGTAGCTACGGGACGGCGGGAGGGACCTACGAGCAGTACTTC
CDR3 protein: CASSYGTAGGTYEQYF

V gene: TRBV28
J gene: TRBJ1-5
D gene: NA
clone size: NA
CDR3 DNA: TGTGCCAGCAGTTCCCTGGAGGGGTATCAGCCCCAGCATTTT
CDR3 protein: CASSSLEGYQPQHF

V gene: TRBV6-4
J gene: TRBJ1-1
D gene: TRBD1
clone size: NA
CDR3 DNA: TGTGCCAGCAGTGACCGACAGGGGGCAAGGGGCACTGAAGCTTTCTTT
CDR3 protein: CASSDRQGARGTEAFF

V gene: TRBV13
J gene: TRBJ2-4
D gene: NA
clone size: NA
CDR3 DNA: TGTGCCAGCAGCTTATCAGTCGAGGGGGATCTAGCCAAAAACATTCAGTACTTC
CDR3 protein: CASSLSVEGDLAKNIQYF

V gene: TRBV13
J gene: TRBJ1-6
D gene: TRBD1
clone size: once
CDR3 DNA: TGTGCCAGCAGCTTAGGTAGGACAGGGTTGGATTCACCCCTCCACTTT
CDR3 protein: CASSLGRTGLDSPLHF

V gene: TRBV4-1
J gene: TRBJ2-1
D gene: TRBD2
clone size: NA
CDR3 DNA: TGCGCCAGCAGCCGGGGGGGAACCTACAATGAGCAGTTCTTC
CDR3 protein: CASSRGGTYNEQFF